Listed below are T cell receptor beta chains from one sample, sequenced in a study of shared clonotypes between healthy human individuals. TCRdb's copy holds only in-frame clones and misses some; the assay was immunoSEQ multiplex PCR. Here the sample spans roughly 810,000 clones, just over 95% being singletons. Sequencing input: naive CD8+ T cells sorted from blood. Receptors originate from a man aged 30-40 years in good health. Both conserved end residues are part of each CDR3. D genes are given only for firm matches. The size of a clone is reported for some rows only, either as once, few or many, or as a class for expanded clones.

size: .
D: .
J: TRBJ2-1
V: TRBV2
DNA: TGTGCCGGCGGGACGTATTACAATGAGCAGTTCTTC
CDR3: CAGGTYYNEQFF

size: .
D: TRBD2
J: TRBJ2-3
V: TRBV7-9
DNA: TGTGCCGGGGTTCTAGCGGACCTCCTCACAGATACGCAGTATTTT
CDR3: CAGVLADLLTDTQYF

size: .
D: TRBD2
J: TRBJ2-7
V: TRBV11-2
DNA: TGTGCCAGCAGATTAGCGGGAGGGCACTACGAGCAGTACTTC
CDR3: CASRLAGGHYEQYF

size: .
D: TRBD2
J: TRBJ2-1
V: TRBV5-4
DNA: TGTGCCAGCAGCCTTTTAGGACTAGGCAATGAGCAGTTCTTC
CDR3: CASSLLGLGNEQFF

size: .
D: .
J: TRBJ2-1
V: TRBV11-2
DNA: TGTGCCAGCAGCACCCAGGGTAGCGGCGACTACAATGAGCAGTTCTTC
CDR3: CASSTQGSGDYNEQFF

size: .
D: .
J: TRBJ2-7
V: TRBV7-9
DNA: TGTGCCAGCAGCGCAGGGTGGAGCGAGCAGTACTTC
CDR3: CASSAGWSEQYF

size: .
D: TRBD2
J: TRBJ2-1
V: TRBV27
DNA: TGTGCCAGCAGAACTAGCGGGAGACGCAATGAGCAGTTCTTC
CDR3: CASRTSGRRNEQFF

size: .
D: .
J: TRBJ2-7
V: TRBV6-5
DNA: TGTGCCAGCAGTTACAGCGGTTCCTACGAGCAGTACTTC
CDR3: CASSYSGSYEQYF

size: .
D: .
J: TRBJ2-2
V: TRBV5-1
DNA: TGCGCCAGCAGCTTGGCCGTAGGGAACACCGGGGAGCTGTTTTTT
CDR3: CASSLAVGNTGELFF

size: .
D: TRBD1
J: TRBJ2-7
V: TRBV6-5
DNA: TGTGCCAGCAGTCCCCATCGGACAGGGCGGGACGAGCAGTACTTC
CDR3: CASSPHRTGRDEQYF

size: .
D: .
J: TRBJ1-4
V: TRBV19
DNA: TGTGCCAGTAGTATATGGGCCGGGGCAACTAATGAAAAACTGTTTTTT
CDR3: CASSIWAGATNEKLFF

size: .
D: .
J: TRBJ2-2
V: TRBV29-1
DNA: TGCAGCGTTGAAGTGTTCGGGAGTTGGACCGGGGAGCTGTTTTTT
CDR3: CSVEVFGSWTGELFF

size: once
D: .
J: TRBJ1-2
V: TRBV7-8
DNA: TGTGCCAGCAGCGCGTTAGGATCGAGGGGAGAGACTGGCTACACCTTC
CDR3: CASSALGSRGETGYTF

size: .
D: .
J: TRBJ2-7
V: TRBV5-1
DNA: TGCGCCAGCAGCGCGACAGTGTACGAGCAGTACTTC
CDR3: CASSATVYEQYF

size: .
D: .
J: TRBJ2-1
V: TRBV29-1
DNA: TGCAGCGTTGAAGAGGGGGGAGCGGGCTACAATGAGCAGTTCTTC
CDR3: CSVEEGGAGYNEQFF

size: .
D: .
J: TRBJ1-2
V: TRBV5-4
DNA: TGTGCCAGCAGCTTTCTCGAAAGGGGTGAGGACTATGGCTACACCTTC
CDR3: CASSFLERGEDYGYTF

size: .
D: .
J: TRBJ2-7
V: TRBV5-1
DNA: TGCGCCAGCAGCTTAAGGGAAGGGTACGAGCAGTACTTC
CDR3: CASSLREGYEQYF

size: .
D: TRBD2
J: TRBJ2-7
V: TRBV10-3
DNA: TGTGCCATCAGACCAGCGGGAACCTACGAGCAGTACTTC
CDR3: CAIRPAGTYEQYF

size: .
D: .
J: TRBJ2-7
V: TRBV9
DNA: TGTGCCAGCAGCGGTAGCGGCTACGAGCAGTACTTC
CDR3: CASSGSGYEQYF

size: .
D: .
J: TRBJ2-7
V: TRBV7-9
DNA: TGTGCCAGCAGCTTCGGGTGGCCGAACGAGCAGTACTTC
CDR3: CASSFGWPNEQYF

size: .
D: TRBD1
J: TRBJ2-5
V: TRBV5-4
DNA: TGTGCCAGCAGCTTAGGGGGCCCTAGCCAAGAGACCCAGTACTTC
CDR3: CASSLGGPSQETQYF

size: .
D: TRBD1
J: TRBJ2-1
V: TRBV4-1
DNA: TGCGCCAGCAGCCAAGAAAGGGGGCCATACAATGAGCAGTTCTTC
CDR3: CASSQERGPYNEQFF

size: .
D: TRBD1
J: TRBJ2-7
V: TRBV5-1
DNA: TGCGCCAGCAGCTTGAACCCCGGGACAGGGGGCTACGAGCAGTACTTC
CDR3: CASSLNPGTGGYEQYF

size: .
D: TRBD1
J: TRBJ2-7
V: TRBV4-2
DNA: TGTGCCAGCAGCCAAGTCGGGCAGGGGGCGGTCTACGAGCAGTACTTC
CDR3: CASSQVGQGAVYEQYF

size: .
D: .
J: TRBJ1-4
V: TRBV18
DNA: TGTGCCAGCTCACGCGAGACTGTTCCTAATGAAAAACTGTTTTTT
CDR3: CASSRETVPNEKLFF

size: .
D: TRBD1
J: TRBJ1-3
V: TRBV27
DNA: TGTGCCAGCAGGACAGGGTCCTCTGGAAACACCATATATTTT
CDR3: CASRTGSSGNTIYF

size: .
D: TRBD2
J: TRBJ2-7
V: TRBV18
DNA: TGTGCCAGCTCACCACCTCTTGCTAGCGGCAGCTCCTACGAGCAGTACTTC
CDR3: CASSPPLASGSSYEQYF

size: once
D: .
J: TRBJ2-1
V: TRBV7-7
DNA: TGTGCTAGCAGCTTAGAGGTCCTCTCCTACAATGAGCAGTTCTTC
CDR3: CASSLEVLSYNEQFF

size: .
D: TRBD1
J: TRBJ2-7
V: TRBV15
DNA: TGTGCCACCAGCAGTATTAAGGACAGGGATTCCTACGAGCAGTACTTC
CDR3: CATSSIKDRDSYEQYF

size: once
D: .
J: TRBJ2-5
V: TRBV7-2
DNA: TGTGCCAGCAGCTTAGACAACAGGGAGACCCAGTACTTC
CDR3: CASSLDNRETQYF

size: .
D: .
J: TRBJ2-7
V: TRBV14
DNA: TGTGCCAGCAGCCCGCAGGGCTACGAGCAGTACTTC
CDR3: CASSPQGYEQYF

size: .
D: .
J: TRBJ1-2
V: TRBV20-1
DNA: TGCAGTGCCGTTACCCTAGGAGGCGGGTTCTTC
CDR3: CSAVTLGGGFF

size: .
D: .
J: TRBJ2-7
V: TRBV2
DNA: TGTGCCAGCAGAAACCAGGGAAACGAGCAGTACTTC
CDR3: CASRNQGNEQYF

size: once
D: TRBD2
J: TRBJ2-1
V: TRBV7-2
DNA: TGTGCCAGCAGCTTAGTTACTAGCGGGGGGTACAATGAGCAGTTCTTC
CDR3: CASSLVTSGGYNEQFF

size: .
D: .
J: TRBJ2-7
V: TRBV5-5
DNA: TGTGCCAGCAGCTCACCGGACAATAGCCCTACCTACGAGCAGTACTTC
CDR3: CASSSPDNSPTYEQYF

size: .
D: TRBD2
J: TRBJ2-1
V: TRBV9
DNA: TGTGCCAGCAGCTCTAGCGGAAGCTCCTACAATGAGCAGTTCTTC
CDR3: CASSSSGSSYNEQFF

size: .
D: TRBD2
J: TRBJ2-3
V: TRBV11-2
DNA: TGTGCCAGCCACCCGAGGTGGACTAGCGGCCTCACAGATACGCAGTATTTT
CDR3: CASHPRWTSGLTDTQYF

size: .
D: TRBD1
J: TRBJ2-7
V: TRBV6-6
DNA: TGTGCCAGCAGTTGGGACAGGGGTGACTACGAGCAGTACTTC
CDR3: CASSWDRGDYEQYF

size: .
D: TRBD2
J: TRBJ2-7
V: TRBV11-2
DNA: TGTGCCAGCAGCGGTAGCGGGATATCCTACGAGCAGTACTTC
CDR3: CASSGSGISYEQYF

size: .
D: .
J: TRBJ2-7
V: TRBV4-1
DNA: TGCGCCAGCAGCCTCCGCCGGGATCCAGAGTCCTACGAGCAGTACTTC
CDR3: CASSLRRDPESYEQYF

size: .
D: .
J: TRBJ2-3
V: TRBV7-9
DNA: TGTGCCAGCAGCCAGCTGAGCACGATTGATACGCAGTATTTT
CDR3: CASSQLSTIDTQYF

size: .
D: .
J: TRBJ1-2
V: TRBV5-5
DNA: TGTGCCAGCAGCGACGACAGCCTCTATGGCTACACCTTC
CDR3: CASSDDSLYGYTF

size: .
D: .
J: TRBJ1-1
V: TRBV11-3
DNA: TGTGCCAGCAGCTTCGGGGGGAACACTGAAGCTTTCTTT
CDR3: CASSFGGNTEAFF

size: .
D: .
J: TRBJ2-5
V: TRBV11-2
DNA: TGTGCCAGCAGCAGCATACGGGGATTAGAGACCCAGTACTTC
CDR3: CASSSIRGLETQYF

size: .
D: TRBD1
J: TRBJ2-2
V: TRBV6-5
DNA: TGTGCCAGCAGCTATGGGACAGTAAACACCGGGGAGCTGTTTTTT
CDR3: CASSYGTVNTGELFF

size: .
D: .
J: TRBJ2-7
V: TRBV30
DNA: TGTGCCTGGAAACCCGAAGGACCCCTGTCCTACGAGCAGTACTTC
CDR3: CAWKPEGPLSYEQYF

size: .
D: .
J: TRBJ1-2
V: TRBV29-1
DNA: TGCAGCGTTGAGGGGAGCAGCCACTATGGCTACACCTTC
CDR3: CSVEGSSHYGYTF

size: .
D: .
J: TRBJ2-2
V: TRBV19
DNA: TGTGCCAGTAGTTACCCGGGGAGGGAGCTGTTTTTT
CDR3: CASSYPGRELFF

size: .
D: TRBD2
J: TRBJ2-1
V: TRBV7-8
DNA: TGTGCCAGCAGCTTAGGTCTAGCGGTCCCGTCGTCCCACAATGAGCAGTTCTTC
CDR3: CASSLGLAVPSSHNEQFF

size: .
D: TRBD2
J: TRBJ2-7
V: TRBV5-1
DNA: TGCGCCAGCCAAGGGACTAGCGGGAGATTAGGGTCCTACGAGCAGTACTTC
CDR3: CASQGTSGRLGSYEQYF

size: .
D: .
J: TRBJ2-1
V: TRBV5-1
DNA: TGCGCCAGCAGCTTGGCTCCAGGGGGGGTGAATGAGCAGTTCTTC
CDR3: CASSLAPGGVNEQFF

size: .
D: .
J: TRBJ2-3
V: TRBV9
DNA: TGTGCCAGCAGCGTAGGCGCAGATACGCAGTATTTT
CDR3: CASSVGADTQYF